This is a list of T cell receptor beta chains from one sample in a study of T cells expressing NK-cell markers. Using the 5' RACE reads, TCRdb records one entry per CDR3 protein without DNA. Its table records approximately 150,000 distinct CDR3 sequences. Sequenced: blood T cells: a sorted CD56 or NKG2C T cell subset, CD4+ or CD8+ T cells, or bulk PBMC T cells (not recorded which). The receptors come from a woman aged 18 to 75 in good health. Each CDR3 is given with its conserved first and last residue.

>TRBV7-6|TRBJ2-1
CASSSLLNEQFF
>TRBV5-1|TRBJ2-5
CASRTGTDQETQYF
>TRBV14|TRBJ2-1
CASSPASGGVTEQFF
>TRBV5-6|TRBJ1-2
CASSFSGTGAYGYTF
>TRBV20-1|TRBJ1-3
CSASEGSGNTIYF
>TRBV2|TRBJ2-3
CASGGQGVGDTQYF
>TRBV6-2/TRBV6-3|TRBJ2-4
CASMRQRGPGQYF
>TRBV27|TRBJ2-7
CASSLSRTYEQYF
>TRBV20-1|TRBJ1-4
CSSAAGMNEKLFF
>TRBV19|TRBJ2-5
CASSSGEWGRQTQYF
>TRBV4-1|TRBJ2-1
CASILWPGGSYNEQFF
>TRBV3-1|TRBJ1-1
CASSFLGQGAEAFF
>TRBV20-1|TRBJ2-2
CSARDLAGAVGELFF
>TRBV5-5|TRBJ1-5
CASSWGRGNQPQHF
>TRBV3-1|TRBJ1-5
CASSQGLGGQPQHF
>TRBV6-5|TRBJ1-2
CASSYSSRQGTLGYTF
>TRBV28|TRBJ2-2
CASKRESNTGELFF
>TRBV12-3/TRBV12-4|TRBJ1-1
CASRPVTGGFGTEAFF
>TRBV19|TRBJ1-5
CASSIVSGQPQHF
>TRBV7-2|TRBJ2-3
CASSPRTSSGDTQYF
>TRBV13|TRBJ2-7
CASSGMSSYEQYF
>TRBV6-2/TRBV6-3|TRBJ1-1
CASKLQANTEAFF
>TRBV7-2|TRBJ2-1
CASSPRAASGVYNEQFF
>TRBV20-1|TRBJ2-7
CSARPGLAGGPFGEQYF
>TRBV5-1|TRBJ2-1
CASSLPLAGDGNEQFF
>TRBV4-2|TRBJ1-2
CASSQDGQRRDYGYTF
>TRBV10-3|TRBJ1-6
CASHRDLNSPLHF
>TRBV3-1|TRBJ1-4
CASSQLQGEGKLFF
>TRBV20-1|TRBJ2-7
CSARGSRGFNYEQYF